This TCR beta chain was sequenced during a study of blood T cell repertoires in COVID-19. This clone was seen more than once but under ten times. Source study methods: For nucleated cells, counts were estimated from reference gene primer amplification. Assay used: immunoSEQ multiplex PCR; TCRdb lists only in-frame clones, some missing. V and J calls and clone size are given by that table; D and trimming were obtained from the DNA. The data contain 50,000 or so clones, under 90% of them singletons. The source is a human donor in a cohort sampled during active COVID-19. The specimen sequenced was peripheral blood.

CDR3 sequence: CASSPQGHGYTF. In nucleotides, the CDR3 is TGTGCCAGCAGTCCTCAGGGCCATGGCTACACCTTC. The chain recombines TRBV12-3 or TRBV12-4 with TRBJ1-2; maybe TRBD1 (5 bases). The CDR3 has 12 amino acids. The V gene lost 5 bases and the J gene lost 6 bases, with 10 bases spanning the gap.